The 16 T cell receptor beta chains listed next were all sequenced from one sample in a study of tumor and adjacent non-tumor tissue in lung cancer. The library came from three nested PCR rounds adapted from ARM-PCR protocols. TCRdb re-called the multiplex PCR reads through MiXCR, storing one row per CDR3 protein. This sample has roughly 75,000 distinct CDR3 sequences, with 55% to 70% found just once. RNA was extracted from bulk tissue without any cell sorting. The normal lung tissue was taken more than 3 cm from the tumor edge. The sequenced sample consisted of distant non-tumor lung tissue. The receptors were sampled from a woman between 45 and 60 years old with non-small cell lung cancer.

This clonotype is classed as medium-sized. The chain joins TRBV11-2 to TRBJ2-1, with a tentative D call TRBD2 (5 bases). Germline-derived CDR1 and CDR2 are SGHAT and FQNNGV. The CDR3 loop spans 13 amino acids. Trimming pared 4 bases from V and 5 bases from J, leaving 9 bases between. CDR3 sequence: CASSSGLHNEQFF. CDR3 bases: TGTGCCAGCAGCTCCGGACTTCACAATGAGCAGTTCTTC.

A remark on this clonotype: This sequence may be a read error, since a much larger clone differs from it by one base. J is TRBJ1-5 and V is TRBV6-2 or TRBV6-3, with unresolved D. CDR1 and CDR2 (germline): MNHEY, SVGEGT. The V end lost 1 base, the J end lost 3 bases, and 10 bases lay between the germline ends. The CDR3 has 15 amino acids. The CDR3 reads CASSYFNRDNQPQHF. In DNA, the CDR3 is TGTGCCAGCAGTTACTTTAACAGAGACAATCAGCCCCAGCATTTT.

Worth noting for this clonotype: One base away lies a much larger clone, so this may be a sequencing read error. The CDR3 region has the DNA TGTGTCAGCAGTTACTTGCATCCCAGTCAGCCCCAGCATTTT. It specifies CVSSYLHPSQPQHF. The chain links TRBV6-2 or TRBV6-3 to TRBJ1-5; D is unresolved. The CDR3 is made up of 14 amino acids. Germline lookup yields CDR1 MNHEY and CDR2 SVGEGT.

Comments on this clonotype: This may stem from a read error, because a much larger clone lies one nucleotide away. The CDR3 DNA follows: TGTGCCAGCAGTGACACACGCCGAAAGTACTTC. It translates to CASSDTRRKYF. The rearrangement joins TRBV12-3 or TRBV12-4 to TRBJ2-7; no clear D. Trimming cost V 5 bases and J 11 bases, with 13 bases left between them. The CDR3 is 11 amino acids.

This clonotype was found many times. The chain recombines TRBV28 with TRBJ1-5; no clear D. The CDR3 spans 12 residues. Germline V gives CDR1 MDHEN, CDR2 SYDVKM. Trimming removed 8 bases at V and 6 bases at J, with 11 bases between. DNA for the CDR3: TGTGCCAGCCTCCAGCCCGGTCAGCCCCAGCATTTT. It yields the protein CASLQPGQPQHF.

A remark on this clonotype: With a much larger clone just one base away, this may be a read error. The chain couples TRBV5-4 to TRBJ2-5; no reliable D call. CDR1 and CDR2 (germline): SGHNT, YYREEE (reference sequence). The length of the CDR3 is 12 residues. CDR3 DNA: TGTGTCAGCAGCTTAGACCAAGAGACCCAGTACTTC. Amino acid sequence: CVSSLDQETQYF. Full variable domain (rest looked up from reference TRBV5-4 and TRBJ2-5): ETGVTQSPTHLIKTRGQQVTLRCSSQSGHNTVSWYQQALGQGPQFIFQYYREEENGRGNFPPRFSGLQFPNYSSELNVNALELDDSALYLCVSSLDQETQYFGPGTRLLVL.

The chain has TRBV6-6 and TRBJ2-6; 7 positions match TRBD1. J was trimmed by 0 bases and V by 7 bases; bases with no gene match: 9. Germline V gene data show CDR1 as MNHNY and CDR2 as SVGAGI (reference sequence). The CDR3 has 17 residues. CDR3 sequence reads: CASTPGQPYSGANVLTF. CDR3 in DNA: TGTGCCAGCACTCCGGGACAGCCGTACTCTGGGGCCAACGTCCTGACTTTC.

This clonotype was detected many times. V is TRBV5-6 and J is TRBJ1-1; 7 nucleotides line up with TRBD1. V lost 2 bases, J lost 4 bases, and 8 bases stayed unmatched. The CDR3 is made up of 15 amino acids. The V gene's germline CDR1 is SGHDT and CDR2 YYEEEE. CDR3 nucleotide sequence: TGTGCCAGCAGCTTAATTGACAGGGAGGCCACTGAAGCTTTCTTT. Its protein product is CASSLIDREATEAFF.

In regard to this clonotype: One end of the junction does not line up with germline, which may come from a read error. The CDR3 here is CSTRDLLAPSYEQYF. CDR3 nucleotides: TGCAGTACTAGAGATCTCCTAGCGCCTTCCTACGAGCAATACTTC. The V and J genes are TRBV20-1 and TRBJ2-7; maybe TRBD2 (6 bases). CDR3 length: 15 residues. Germline CDR1 is DFQATT and CDR2 is SNEGSKA (reference sequence).

Notes on this clonotype: A much larger clone differs from this one at a single base, so this may be a read error. V is TRBV4-2 and J is TRBJ2-3; 13 bases fit TRBD2. The CDR3 spans 16 residues. Germline V gives CDR1 LGHNA, CDR2 YNFKEQ. CDR3 sequence: CANSQGLAGGTDTQYF. Here the CDR3 DNA reads TGTGCCAACAGCCAAGGACTAGCGGGAGGCACAGATACGCAGTATTTT.

Regarding this clonotype: Likely a read error: the CDR3 ends without its conserved phenylalanine or tryptophan. This chain uses TRBV5-5 with TRBJ1-1; D ambiguous. CDR1 SGHKS and CDR2 YYEKEE come from the germline V gene (reference sequence). CDR3 size: 11 residues. In DNA form, the CDR3 reads TGTACCAGCAGCCGGGAGACTGAAGCTTTCCTT. It codes for CTSSRETEAFL.

Comment on this clonotype: The CDR3 does not close with the conserved phenylalanine or tryptophan, likely indicating a read error. The V gene is TRBV6-5, the J gene TRBJ1-6; a weak D match, TRBD1 (6 bases). Trimming took 7 bases from V and 8 from J, leaving 15 bases between them. The CDR3 has 14 residues. Per germline, CDR1 MNHEY and CDR2 SVGAGI. This chain's CDR3 is CASKGVQFHSPLHL. CDR3 nucleotides: TGTGCCAGCAAGGGGGTCCAGTTCCATTCACCCCTCCACCTT.

Worth noting for this clonotype: Given the absence of the conserved phenylalanine or tryptophan at the CDR3 end, a read error is likely. CDR3 amino acids: CSAGGTEQFL. CDR3 nucleotides: TGCAGCGCCGGCGGGACTGAACAGTTCTTA. This sequence joins TRBV29-1 and TRBJ2-1; D might be TRBD2 (6 bases). With 7 bases removed from V and 13 bases from J, the gap between germline ends came to 14 bases. Per germline, CDR1 SQVTM and CDR2 ANQGSEA. This CDR3 has 10 amino acids.

In this sample, this clonotype turned up many times. The chain links TRBV5-5 to TRBJ1-5; D ambiguous. Germline V CDR1 and CDR2: SGHKS, YYEKEE (reference sequence). The CDR3 covers 14 residues. V was cut by 4 bases and J by 5 bases, with 13 bases left in between. The CDR3 region is CASSRAPGDQPQHF. CDR3 in DNA: TGTGCCAGCAGCCGGGCCCCTGGGGATCAGCCCCAGCATTTT.

Points on this clonotype: A much larger clone is a single base away; this may be a read error. The V gene is TRBV20-1, the J gene TRBJ2-1; weak D call: TRBD2 (5 bases). Trimming shortened V by 1 base and J by 5 bases, and 18 bases separated the two germline ends. This CDR3 region has 16 residues. Germline V gives CDR1 DFQATT, CDR2 SNEGSKA (reference sequence). CDR3 coding DNA: TGCAGTGCTAGAGTTGTTAAATCCGGGAACAACAATGAGCAGTTCTTC. This encodes CSARVVKSGNNNEQFF.

On this clonotype: No conserved phenylalanine or tryptophan ends this CDR3, so it is likely a read error. This rearrangement joins TRBV20-1 to TRBJ1-5; D remains unclear. Germline V lookup: CDR1 DFQATT, CDR2 SNEGSKA (reference sequence). The CDR3 is 13 residues long. CDR3 sequence: CSARGESNRPQHS. CDR3 bases: TGCAGTGCTAGAGGGGAAAGCAATCGGCCCCAGCATTCT.